This is a list of T cell receptor beta chains from one sample in a study of T-cell reconstitution after alpha-beta-depleted transplantation in children. TCRdb reanalysed the PCR reads using MiXCR and keeps one entry per CDR3 protein. The data hold 95,000 to 150,000 distinct CDR3 sequences, with 20% to 25% observed a single time. The specimen was PBMCs, mostly from graft donor cells, collected 180 days after TCRalphabeta/CD19-depleted stem cell transplant. The receptors originated from a male patient aged 2 to 9 who had a stem cell transplant for chronic granulomatous disease, so the T cells may come from the graft donor. The CDR3 runs from the conserved cysteine through the conserved F or W. Fields, in order: D gene, J gene, V gene, clone size, CDR3 protein, CDR3 DNA. D genes are given only for firm matches. A clone size is listed for some rows: how often the clone was seen (once, few, many), or a class if it is expanded.

TRBD1	TRBJ2-4	TRBV20-1	many	CSASRLTGNIQYF	TGCAGTGCTAGCCGCCTGACAGGGAACATTCAGTACTTC
-	TRBJ2-5	TRBV21-1	few	CASSKDCSGSDMETQYF	TGTGCCAGCAGCAAAGATTGTAGCGGGAGTGATATGGAGACCCAGTACTTC
-	TRBJ2-5	TRBV24-1	few	CATSDLSREETQYF	TGTGCCACCAGTGATTTGTCCAGGGAAGAGACCCAGTACTTC
TRBD1	TRBJ1-6	TRBV4-3	many	CASSPRDRDQSPLHF	TGCGCCAGCAGCCCCCGGGACAGGGACCAATCACCCCTCCACTTT
TRBD2	TRBJ2-5	TRBV3-1	-	CASSQARKTSGPQAQYF	TGTGCCAGCAGCCAAGCGCGAAAGACTAGCGGGCCCCAGGCCCAGTACTTC
-	TRBJ1-5	TRBV12-3/TRBV12-4	few	CASSFPGSSNQPQHF	TGTGCCAGCAGTTTCCCAGGGTCCAGCAATCAGCCCCAGCATTTT
TRBD2	TRBJ2-7	TRBV20-1	few	CSARVGGSLYEQYF	TGCAGTGCTAGGGTGGGAGGGTCCCTCTACGAGCAGTACTTC
-	TRBJ2-7	TRBV13	-	CASSPQRGTYEQYF	TGTGCCAGCAGCCCCCAACGGGGTACCTACGAGCAGTACTTC
TRBD2	TRBJ2-3	TRBV18	many	CASSPKSRRSSGRETDTQYF	TGTGCCAGCTCACCTAAATCGAGGCGAAGTAGCGGGAGGGAGACAGATACGCAGTATTTT
TRBD1	TRBJ2-7	TRBV6-5	many	CASSFKGGASYEQYF	TGTGCCAGCAGTTTTAAAGGGGGCGCGTCCTACGAGCAGTACTTC
-	TRBJ2-3	TRBV12-3/TRBV12-4	-	CASQPEGLGDTQYF	TGTGCCAGCCAACCGGAGGGGTTAGGAGATACGCAGTATTTT
TRBD1	TRBJ1-1	TRBV5-1	many	CASSLGTANTEAFF	TGCGCCAGCAGCCTGGGGACAGCGAACACTGAAGCTTTCTTT
-	TRBJ2-1	TRBV29-1	-	CSVGVGARRSYNEQFF	TGCAGCGTTGGCGTCGGAGCTAGGAGGTCCTACAATGAGCAGTTCTTC
TRBD2	TRBJ2-1	TRBV11-2	many	CASSLIRGLAVGDEQFF	TGTGCCAGCAGCTTAATCCGGGGACTAGCGGTGGGTGATGAGCAGTTCTTC
-	TRBJ2-5	TRBV20-1	-	CSARAMRPSQETQYF	TGCAGTGCTAGAGCGATGAGGCCCTCACAAGAGACCCAGTACTTC
-	TRBJ1-1	TRBV20-1	-	CSASDWGAMNTEAFF	TGCAGTGCTAGTGATTGGGGGGCCATGAACACTGAAGCTTTCTTT
-	TRBJ2-7	TRBV12-3/TRBV12-4	many	CASSFSSSYEQYF	TGTGCCAGCAGTTTCAGTAGCTCCTACGAGCAGTACTTC
-	TRBJ1-6	TRBV6-6	few	CASTGGLSPLHF	TGTGCCAGCACTGGGGGGCTTTCACCCCTCCACTTT
TRBD2	TRBJ2-1	TRBV29-1	many	CSVFTGLADSYNEQFF	TGCAGCGTTTTTACGGGACTAGCGGACTCCTACAATGAGCAGTTCTTC
TRBD1	TRBJ1-4	TRBV5-5	-	CASSLITGGPNEKLFF	TGTGCCAGCAGCCTTATTACAGGGGGTCCTAATGAAAAACTGTTTTTT
TRBD1	TRBJ2-7	TRBV29-1	many	CSVHQQGPLGEQYF	TGCAGCGTTCATCAACAGGGGCCCCTGGGGGAGCAGTACTTC
-	TRBJ1-6	TRBV7-2	many	CASSLGADRDSPLHF	TGTGCCAGCAGCTTAGGGGCCGACCGAGATTCACCCCTCCACTTT
-	TRBJ2-1	TRBV29-1	-	CSVVPYQEQFF	TGCAGCGTTGTCCCTTACCAGGAGCAGTTCTTC
-	TRBJ2-2	TRBV12-3/TRBV12-4	few	CASSLAVGPDTGELFF	TGTGCCAGCAGTTTAGCGGTCGGGCCCGACACCGGGGAGCTGTTTTTT
-	TRBJ2-7	TRBV18	many	CASSPATGSSYEQYF	TGTGCCAGCTCACCGGCAACAGGGAGCTCCTACGAGCAGTACTTC
TRBD1	TRBJ1-1	TRBV5-1	-	CASSTTGGGSEAFF	TGCGCCAGCAGCACGACAGGGGGCGGCTCTGAAGCTTTCTTT
-	TRBJ1-4	TRBV20-1	many	CSARGAPGGEKLFF	TGCAGTGCTAGAGGTGCCCCAGGTGGGGAAAAACTGTTTTTT
-	TRBJ2-1	TRBV20-1	-	CSARGYIWDNEQFF	TGCAGTGCTAGAGGTTACATTTGGGACAATGAGCAGTTCTTC
TRBD2	TRBJ2-3	TRBV27	many	CASSFLAGGLDTQYF	TGTGCCAGCAGTTTCCTAGCGGGGGGGCTGGATACGCAGTATTTT
-	TRBJ2-5	TRBV7-2	many	CASSRERQETQYF	TGTGCCAGCAGCCGCGAGCGGCAAGAGACCCAGTACTTC
TRBD2	TRBJ2-5	TRBV4-3	-	CASSQEVTGGSWTQYF	TGCGCCAGCAGCCAAGAAGTAACGGGGGGTTCTTGGACCCAGTACTTC
-	TRBJ1-3	TRBV5-1	many	CASSSGEGNTIYF	TGCGCCAGCAGCTCCGGGGAAGGAAACACCATATATTTT
TRBD2	TRBJ2-7	TRBV4-2	few	CASSQVLAGGEQYF	TGTGCCAGCAGCCAAGTACTAGCGGGAGGCGAGCAGTACTTC
-	TRBJ2-1	TRBV20-1	-	CSARLTYNEQFF	TGCAGTGCTAGGTTGACGTACAATGAGCAGTTCTTC
TRBD2	TRBJ2-1	TRBV7-7	many	CASSIGLANEQFF	TGTGCTAGCAGCATAGGACTAGCGAATGAGCAGTTCTTC